This TCR beta chain stems from a study of CD8+ T cells in alopecia areata. Study details: At a dose of 5 to 10 mg twice daily, oral tofacitinib was given to treated patients. A 6-month period off drug followed tofacitinib, which lasted 6 to 18 months. Regarding the study as a whole: In scalp and blood, many expanded lesional clones persisted during tofacitinib.

Treatment in this sample: oral pan-JAK inhibitor, 5-10 mg twice daily. Extraction and reverse transcription of RNA yielded cDNA as the sequencing template. Assay: immunoSEQ multiplex PCR; the TCRdb copy retains only in-frame clones and omits some. The table records about 140,000 clones, 82% of them present only once. This clone has a single count. Its matching antigen is unknown. Germline V gene lookup returns CDR1 MNHEY and CDR2 SVGAGI. This CDR3 contains 15 residues. The germline V and J ends were trimmed by 10 bases and 6 bases, with 22 bases remaining between them. The sequences come from CD8+ T cells sorted from blood, collected at week 4, from a patient treated with tofacitinib. This chain links TRBV6-5 with TRBJ1-5; maybe TRBD1 (5 bases). This TCR was sampled from a human donor with alopecia areata. CDR3 coding DNA: TGTGCCACGGGGACTAGAAGGGAAAACGGTCAGCCCCAGCATTTT. Translating gives CATGTRRENGQPQHF.